This paragraph reports one T cell receptor (beta chain). In this sample, this clonotype turned up many times. Its antigen specificity is not known. No clone much larger than this one lies a single base away; base qualities are absent. This sample is part of a study of breast tumors, draining lymph nodes, adjacent tissues (dated by TCRdb to the mid-2010s). In terms of the full investigation: Breast cancer patients provided tumor, adjacent nontumor tissue and axillary lymph nodes, and the study compared the TCR beta repertoires across these three sources. The study aimed to assess the relationships and possible T-cell exchange between tumor, surrounding tissue and draining lymph node repertoires in human breast cancer.

Lymph node samples came from the axillary draining lymph nodes of breast cancer patients. Sequencing used an Illumina HiSeq 2000. TCR beta chain libraries were generated through multiplex PCR amplification. The amplified TCR beta chain products were analyzed by high-throughput sequencing. TCRdb's own reprocessing of the public reads used fastp at Q25 and MiXCR and kept productive beta chains. Here each entry gathers all rows of one CDR3 protein and keeps the most common genes and DNA. Here the sample has around 110,000 distinct CDR3 sequences; less than 40% occur a single time. The ten biggest clones cover under 6% of the sample. Study-wide findings and limitations: The conclusion that tumor T cells originate in lymph nodes was presented as consistent with a hypothesis rather than as directly demonstrated. Tumor T-cell repertoires showed less diversity than lymph node repertoires and more diversity than nontumor tissue repertoires, and tumor T-cell repertoires showed preferential V and J gene usage. Tumor and nontumor tissue repertoires were found to be significantly more similar in luminal-like than in basal-like breast cancer. The data were considered consistent with most tumor T cells being derived from the lymph node and subsequently expanding within tumor tissue.

CDR1 and CDR2 were assigned from the germline V gene as MNHNS and SASEGT. Ends trimmed: V by 7 bases, J by 1 base; bases unmatched to a gene: 4. Its CDR3 holds 14 amino acids, cysteine through phenylalanine. Kept here is only the CDR3 DNA, which spans 42 bases and is read in frame from base 1. This receptor was identified in a female donor with breast cancer. Some clones in this sample may be carry-over from other donors' samples. The rearrangement joined TRBV6-1 to TRBJ1-5; 7 of the junction bases match TRBD1. What was sequenced was axillary lymph node tissue. At the DNA level, the sequence is TGTGCCAGCAATCCGACAGGGAGCAATCAGCCCCAGCATTTT. The resulting protein is CASNPTGSNQPQHF.